This T cell receptor beta chain emerged from a study of T cell clones after liver transplantation. Study at large: Three of eight recipients were HCV-positive; others had non-autoimmune, non-viral indications.

TCRdb keeps only in-frame clones here, not all; method: immunoSEQ multiplex PCR. Found here are around 21,000 clones, 90% to 95% of them singletons; the top ten hold just under 25%. V lost 4 bases to trimming and J lost 8 bases; unmatched junction nucleotides: 15. Germline-derived CDR1 and CDR2 are SGHRS and YFSETQ. This CDR3 spans 16 amino acids. The TCR originated in a human patient who received a liver transplant. Some T cells may be transferred from the graft donor. This chain uses TRBV5-1 with TRBJ2-1; 7 bases map to TRBD1. This material consisted of CD8+ T cells from blood, taken about 27 months after liver transplant. CDR3 DNA: TGCGCCAGCAGCGACCAGAACAGGGGCCTGTCGGATGAGCAGTTCTTC. Protein: CASSDQNRGLSDEQFF.